This T cell receptor beta chain originates from a study of T cells after yellow fever vaccination. Germline V gives CDR1 MNHEY, CDR2 SMNVEV (reference sequence). V lost 5 bases and J 7 bases, leaving 12 bases between the germline ends. CDR3 length: 13 amino acids. This clonotype was found a few times. As yet, its antigen is unknown. Study-wide results and limits: The booster saw the reappearance of most primary-vaccination clones (approximately 96% CD4, about 90% CD8).

Using its own MiXCR run on the 5' RACE reads, TCRdb lists one record per CDR3 protein. The sample carries under 550,000 distinct CDR3 sequences, around a fifth recorded once. The TCR sequence derives from a man between 18 and 29 years old who received the YFV17D yellow fever vaccine. Sequences were derived from PBMCs, sampled roughly 20 days after the first yellow fever vaccination. The chain links TRBV27 to TRBJ1-5; D is unclear. CDR3 amino acids: CASSPYGEQPQHF. CDR3 in DNA: TGTGCCAGCAGTCCGTATGGTGAACAGCCCCAGCATTTT.